This T cell receptor (beta chain) was profiled in a study of blood T cell repertoires in COVID-19. The germline V gene encodes CDR1 LNHDA and CDR2 SQIVND (reference sequence). This CDR3 is 16 amino acids long. V gave up 5 bases and J gave up 5 bases, with 18 bases separating them. Sequencing was performed with immunoSEQ multiplex PCR; in TCRdb, only in-frame clones are kept and a portion is missing. The table lists some 60,000 clones, about four fifths of them singletons. The chain employs TRBV19 and TRBJ1-4; the D gene is possibly TRBD1 (5 bases). Sequenced: peripheral blood. This receptor was obtained from a man older than 75 with COVID-19, enrolled during active disease. In DNA form, the CDR3 reads TGTGCCAGTAGTGCGGGACCAGCGTTAATCAATGAAAAACTGTTTTTT. As protein: CASSAGPALINEKLFF.